This T cell receptor beta chain was captured in a study of Graves' ophthalmopathy and Graves' hyperthyroidism. Using RNA transcripts, the TCR beta CDR3 regions were amplified. HTBI primers primed a first-round RT-PCR, and a second-round multiplex PCR followed. MiXCR, run by TCRdb on the multiplex PCR reads, gives a single entry per CDR3 protein. The sample shows 350,000 or so distinct CDR3 sequences, roughly 17% of them seen only once. The CDR3 extends over 15 amino acids. V lost 2 bases, J lost 1 base, and 12 bases lay in between. The germline CDR1 and CDR2 sequences are SGHTA and FQGNSA. This clonotype was recorded at least ten times.

The V call is TRBV7-2, the J call TRBJ2-7; D is perhaps TRBD2 (5 bases). The receptor was derived from an adult man with Graves' ophthalmopathy. Sequenced material: peripheral blood. CDR3 sequence (DNA): TGTGCCAGCAGCTTAACGTCTGCGGGTTCCTACGAGCAGTACTTC. Protein: CASSLTSAGSYEQYF.